This TCR beta chain came from a study of blood T cell repertoires in COVID-19. Study-wide background: COVID-19 samples, acute and convalescent, were from the United States, Italy and Spain. Sample material is recorded as cDNA or gDNA derived from T cells, B-cell-depleted T cells, or PBMCs.

In germline, CDR1 is MDHEN, CDR2 SYDVKM. The CDR3 is 15 amino acids. V lost 7 bases to trimming and J lost 4 bases, with 20 bases between them. Original processing notes: Cell counts per sample came from amplifying reference gene primers. Measured with immunoSEQ multiplex PCR; TCRdb has only the in-frame clones, and not every one. The V and J calls and clone size come from that table; D and trimming were worked out from the DNA. The profile shows 200,000 or so clones, around 85% of them singletons. The sequenced sample was peripheral blood. V usage is TRBV28 and J usage is TRBJ2-7; tentatively, D is TRBD1 (7 bases). The sequence was obtained from a man aged 55 to 70 with acute or convalescent COVID-19. CDR3: CASTEGAGTVYEQYF. CDR3 bases: TGTGCCAGCACTGAGGGGGCGGGAACAGTGTACGAGCAGTACTTC.